This T cell receptor beta chain derives from a study of cytomegalovirus exposure and HLA in healthy donors. Trimming took 3 bases from V and 0 from J; bases not matched to a gene: 5. Germline V gives CDR1 KGHSH, CDR2 LQKENI. CDR3 length: 16 residues. The PCR employed 60 Vbeta primers together with 13 Jbeta primers. The assay was immunoSEQ multiplex PCR, and TCRdb's table has in-frame clones only and misses some. The sample yields 150,000 to 200,000 clones, of which the top ten take up 6.5%. This sequence originates from a man aged 25 to 45 in good health and CMV-seronegative. The specimen was PBMCs. This chain connects TRBV18 to TRBJ1-3; 7 bases align to TRBD1. CDR3 in amino acids: CASSPTTGRSGNTIYF. In nucleotides, the CDR3 is TGTGCCAGCTCACCTACGACAGGGCGCTCTGGAAACACCATATATTTT.